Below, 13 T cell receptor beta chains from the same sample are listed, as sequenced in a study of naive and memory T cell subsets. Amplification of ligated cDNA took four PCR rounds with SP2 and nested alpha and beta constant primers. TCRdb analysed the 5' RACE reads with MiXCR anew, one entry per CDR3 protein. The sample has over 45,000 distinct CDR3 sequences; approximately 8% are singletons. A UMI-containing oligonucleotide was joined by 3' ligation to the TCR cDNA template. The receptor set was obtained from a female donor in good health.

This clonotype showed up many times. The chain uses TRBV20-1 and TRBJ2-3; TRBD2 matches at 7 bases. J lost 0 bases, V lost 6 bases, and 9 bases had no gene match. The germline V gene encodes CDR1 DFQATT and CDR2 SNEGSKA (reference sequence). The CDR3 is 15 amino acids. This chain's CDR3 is CSAGAGDFSTDTQYF. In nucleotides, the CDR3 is TGCAGTGCCGGGGCGGGGGACTTTAGCACAGATACGCAGTATTTT.

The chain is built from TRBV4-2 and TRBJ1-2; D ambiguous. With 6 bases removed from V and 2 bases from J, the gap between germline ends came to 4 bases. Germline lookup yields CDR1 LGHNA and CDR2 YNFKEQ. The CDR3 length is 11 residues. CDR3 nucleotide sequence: TGTGCCAGCAGGCGGAACTATGGCTACACCTTC. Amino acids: CASRRNYGYTF.

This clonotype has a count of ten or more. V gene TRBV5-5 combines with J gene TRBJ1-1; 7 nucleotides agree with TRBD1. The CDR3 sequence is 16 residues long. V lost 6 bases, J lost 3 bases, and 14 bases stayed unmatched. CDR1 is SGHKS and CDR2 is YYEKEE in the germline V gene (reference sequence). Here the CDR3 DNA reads TGTGCCAGCATCCCGGGTCTAGGGGGCGGGGACACTGAAGCTTTCTTT. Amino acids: CASIPGLGGGDTEAFF.

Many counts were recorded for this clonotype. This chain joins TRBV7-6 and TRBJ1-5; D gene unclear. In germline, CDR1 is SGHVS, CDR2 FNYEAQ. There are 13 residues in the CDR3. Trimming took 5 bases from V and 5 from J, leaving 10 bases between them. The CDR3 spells CASSPRPYQPQHF. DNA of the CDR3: TGTGCCAGCAGCCCCCGTCCCTATCAGCCCCAGCATTTT.

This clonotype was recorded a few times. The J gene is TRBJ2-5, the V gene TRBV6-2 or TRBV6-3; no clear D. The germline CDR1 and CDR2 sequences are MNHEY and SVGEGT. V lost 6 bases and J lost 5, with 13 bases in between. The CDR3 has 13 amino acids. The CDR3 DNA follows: TGTGCCAGCAGGAGTGGGTTTGTCGAGACCCAGTACTTC. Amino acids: CASRSGFVETQYF.

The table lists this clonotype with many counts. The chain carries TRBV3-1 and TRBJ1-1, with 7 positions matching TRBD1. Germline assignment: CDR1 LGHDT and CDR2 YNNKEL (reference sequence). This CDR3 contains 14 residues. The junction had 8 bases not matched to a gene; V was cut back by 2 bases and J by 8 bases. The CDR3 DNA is TGTGCCAGCAGCCAAAACAGGGGCTTCACCGAAGCTTTCTTT. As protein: CASSQNRGFTEAFF.

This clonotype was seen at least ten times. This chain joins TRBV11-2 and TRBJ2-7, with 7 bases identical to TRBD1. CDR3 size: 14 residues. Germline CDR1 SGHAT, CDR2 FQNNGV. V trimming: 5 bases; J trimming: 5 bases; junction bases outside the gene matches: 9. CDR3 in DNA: TGTGCCAGCAGCCTCGACAGGGCTCGAAACGAGCAGTACTTC. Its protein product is CASSLDRARNEQYF.

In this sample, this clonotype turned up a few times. CDR3 nucleotides: TGCAGCGTTGATAGGACAAGCCATGGCTACACCTTC. This encodes CSVDRTSHGYTF. The chain recombines TRBV29-1 with TRBJ1-2, with D tentatively TRBD1 (5 bases). V was pared by 3 bases and J by 6 bases, with 11 bases between. The CDR3 is 12 amino acids. In germline, CDR1 is SQVTM, CDR2 ANQGSEA. Together with reference TRBV29-1 and TRBJ1-2, the CDR3 gives the full variable domain: SAVISQKPSRDICQRGTSLTIQCQVDSQVTMMFWYRQQPGQSLTLIATANQGSEATYESGFVIDKFPISRPNLTFSTLTVSNMSPEDSSIYLCSVDRTSHGYTFGSGTRLTVV.

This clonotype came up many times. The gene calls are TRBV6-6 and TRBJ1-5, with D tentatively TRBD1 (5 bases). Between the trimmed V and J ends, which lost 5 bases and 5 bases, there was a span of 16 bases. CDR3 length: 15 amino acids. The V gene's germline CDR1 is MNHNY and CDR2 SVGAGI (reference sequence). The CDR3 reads CASSVEVGDDQPQHF. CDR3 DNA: TGTGCCAGCAGTGTCGAAGTCGGGGACGATCAGCCCCAGCATTTT.

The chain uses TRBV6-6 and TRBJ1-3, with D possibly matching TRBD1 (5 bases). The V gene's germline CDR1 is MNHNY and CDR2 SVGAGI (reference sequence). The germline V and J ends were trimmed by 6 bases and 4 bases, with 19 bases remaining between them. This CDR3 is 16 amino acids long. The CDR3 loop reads CASRSAVGRGGNTIYF. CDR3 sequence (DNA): TGTGCCAGCAGGAGTGCGGTGGGCCGGGGCGGAAACACCATATATTTT.

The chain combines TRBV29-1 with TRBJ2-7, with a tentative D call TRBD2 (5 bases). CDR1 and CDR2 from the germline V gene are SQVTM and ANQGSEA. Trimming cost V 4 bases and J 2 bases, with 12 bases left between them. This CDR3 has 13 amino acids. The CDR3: CSVVAFGTYEQYF. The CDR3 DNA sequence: TGCAGCGTTGTCGCTTTCGGGACCTACGAGCAGTACTTC.

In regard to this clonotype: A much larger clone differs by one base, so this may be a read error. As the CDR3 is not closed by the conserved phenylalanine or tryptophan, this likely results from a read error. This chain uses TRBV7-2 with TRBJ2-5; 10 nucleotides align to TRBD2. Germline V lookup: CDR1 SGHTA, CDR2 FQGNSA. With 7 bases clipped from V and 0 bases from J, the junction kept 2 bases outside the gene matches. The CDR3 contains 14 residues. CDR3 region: CASILAGYQETQYL. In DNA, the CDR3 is TGTGCCAGCATACTAGCGGGGTACCAAGAGACCCAGTACCTC.

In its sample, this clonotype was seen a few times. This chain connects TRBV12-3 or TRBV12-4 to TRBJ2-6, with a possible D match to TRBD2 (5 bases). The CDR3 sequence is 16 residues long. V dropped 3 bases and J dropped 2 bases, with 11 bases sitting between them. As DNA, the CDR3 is TGTGCCAGCAGTTTGGCCCTCGGGACTGGGGCCAACGTCCTGACTTTC. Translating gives CASSLALGTGANVLTF.